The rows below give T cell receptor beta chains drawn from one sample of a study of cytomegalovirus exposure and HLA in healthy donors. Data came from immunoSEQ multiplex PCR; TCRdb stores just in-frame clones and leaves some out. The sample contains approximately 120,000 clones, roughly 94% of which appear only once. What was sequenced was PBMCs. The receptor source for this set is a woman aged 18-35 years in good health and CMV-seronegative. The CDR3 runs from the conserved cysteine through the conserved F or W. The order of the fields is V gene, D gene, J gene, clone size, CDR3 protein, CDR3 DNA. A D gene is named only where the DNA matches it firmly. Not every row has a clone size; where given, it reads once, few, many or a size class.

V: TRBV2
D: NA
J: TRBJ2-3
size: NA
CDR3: CASKGDYSTDTQYF
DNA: TGTGCCAGCAAGGGGGACTATAGCACAGATACGCAGTATTTT

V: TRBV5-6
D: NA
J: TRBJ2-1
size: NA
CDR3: CASSLSEDYIVDEQFF
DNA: TGTGCCAGCAGCTTAAGTGAGGACTATATCGTGGATGAGCAGTTCTTC

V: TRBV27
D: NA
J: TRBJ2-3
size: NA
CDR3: CASSLARLSTDTQYF
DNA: TGTGCCAGCAGTTTAGCCAGACTAAGCACAGATACGCAGTATTTT

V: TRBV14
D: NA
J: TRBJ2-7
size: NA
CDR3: CASSLLSYEQYF
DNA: TGTGCCAGCAGCCTACTATCCTACGAGCAGTACTTC

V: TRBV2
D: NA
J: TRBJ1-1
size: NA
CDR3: CASGGFRVSTEAFF
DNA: TGTGCCAGCGGGGGGTTTAGAGTGAGTACTGAAGCTTTCTTT

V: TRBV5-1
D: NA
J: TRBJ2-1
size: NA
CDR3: CASSLGADNEQFF
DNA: TGCGCCAGCAGCTTGGGCGCCGACAATGAGCAGTTCTTC

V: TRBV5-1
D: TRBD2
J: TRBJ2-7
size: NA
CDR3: CASSLYPTPGGPMGDYEQYF
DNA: TGCGCCAGCAGCTTATACCCCACACCGGGGGGACCTATGGGGGACTACGAGCAGTACTTC

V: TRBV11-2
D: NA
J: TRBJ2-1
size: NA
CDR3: CASSLYSPPGGINNEQFF
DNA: TGTGCCAGCAGCTTATATAGCCCTCCAGGGGGGATTAACAATGAGCAGTTCTTC

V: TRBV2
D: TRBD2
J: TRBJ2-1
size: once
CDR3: CARSLLAEYNEQFF
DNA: TGTGCCAGGTCATTACTAGCGGAGTACAATGAGCAGTTCTTC

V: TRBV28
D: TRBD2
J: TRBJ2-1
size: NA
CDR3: CASSEMPGGRYNEQFF
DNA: TGTGCCAGCAGTGAAATGCCGGGGGGTCGATACAATGAGCAGTTCTTC

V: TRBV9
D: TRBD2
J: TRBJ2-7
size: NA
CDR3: CASSNLAGGSEEQYF
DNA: TGTGCCAGCAGCAACTTAGCGGGAGGATCGGAGGAGCAGTACTTC

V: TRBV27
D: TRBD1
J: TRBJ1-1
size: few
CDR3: CASSSQGEPEAFF
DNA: TGTGCCAGCAGTTCACAGGGGGAACCTGAAGCTTTCTTT

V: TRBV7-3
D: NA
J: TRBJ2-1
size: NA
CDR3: CASSLTGANNEQFF
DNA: TGTGCCAGCAGCTTAACAGGGGCGAATAATGAGCAGTTCTTC

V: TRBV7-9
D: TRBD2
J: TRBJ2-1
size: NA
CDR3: CASSLENTGGTSYNEQFF
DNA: TGTGCCAGCAGCTTAGAGAATACCGGGGGGACGTCCTACAATGAGCAGTTCTTC

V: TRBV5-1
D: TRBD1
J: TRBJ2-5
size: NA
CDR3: CASSWAGTGSLAETQYF
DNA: TGCGCCAGCAGCTGGGCCGGGACAGGGTCATTGGCAGAGACCCAGTACTTC

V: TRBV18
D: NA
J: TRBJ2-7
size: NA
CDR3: CASSQREGAYEQYF
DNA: TGTGCCAGCTCACAGCGAGAGGGCGCCTACGAGCAGTACTTC

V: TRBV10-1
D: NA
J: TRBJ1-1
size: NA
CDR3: CASSTNRDTGANTEAFF
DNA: TGCGCCAGCAGCACTAACAGGGATACTGGTGCGAACACTGAAGCTTTCTTT

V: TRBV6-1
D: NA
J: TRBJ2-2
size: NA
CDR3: CASRRYTGELFF
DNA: TGTGCCAGCAGACGGTACACCGGGGAGCTGTTTTTT

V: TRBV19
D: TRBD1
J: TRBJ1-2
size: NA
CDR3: CASATGTGGNYGYTF
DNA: TGTGCCAGTGCTACCGGGACAGGAGGTAACTATGGCTACACCTTC

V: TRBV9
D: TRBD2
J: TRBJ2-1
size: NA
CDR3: CASSVPKTSGEYNEQFF
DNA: TGTGCCAGCAGCGTCCCTAAAACTAGCGGAGAGTACAATGAGCAGTTCTTC

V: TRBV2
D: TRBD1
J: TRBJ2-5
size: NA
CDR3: CASSEKGAEWGTQYF
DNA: TGTGCCAGCAGTGAGAAGGGGGCAGAATGGGGGACCCAGTACTTC

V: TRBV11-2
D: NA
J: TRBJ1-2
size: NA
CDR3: CASSLDRILARPAYGYTF
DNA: TGTGCCAGCAGCTTAGATAGGATATTGGCCAGGCCCGCCTATGGCTACACCTTC

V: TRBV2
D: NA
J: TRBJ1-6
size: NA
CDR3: CASSTGNNSPLHF
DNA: TGTGCCAGCAGTACAGGGAATAATTCACCCCTCCACTTT

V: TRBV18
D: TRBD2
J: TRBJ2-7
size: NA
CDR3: CASSPGGSYEQYF
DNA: TGTGCCAGCTCACCCGGGGGGTCCTACGAGCAGTACTTC

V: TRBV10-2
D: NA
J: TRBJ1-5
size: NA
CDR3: CASGREDQPQHF
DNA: TGCGCCAGCGGAAGAGAGGATCAGCCCCAGCATTTT

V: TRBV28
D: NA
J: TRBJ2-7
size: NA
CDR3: CASSFATSQQTYEQYF
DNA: TGTGCCAGCAGTTTTGCAACGTCCCAACAAACCTACGAGCAGTACTTC

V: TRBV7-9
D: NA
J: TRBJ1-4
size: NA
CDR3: CASSHGGPNEKLFF
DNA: TGTGCCAGCAGCCACGGGGGTCCTAATGAAAAACTGTTTTTT

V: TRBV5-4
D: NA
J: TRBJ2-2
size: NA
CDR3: CASSLAGVNTGELFF
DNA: TGTGCCAGCAGCTTGGCCGGGGTCAACACCGGGGAGCTGTTTTTT

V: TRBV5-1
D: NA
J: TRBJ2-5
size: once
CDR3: CASSLSTGSPETQYF
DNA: TGCGCCAGCAGCTTAAGCACAGGGTCCCCCGAGACCCAGTACTTC

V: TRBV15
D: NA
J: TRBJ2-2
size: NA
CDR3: CATSRDGVKYSNTGELFF
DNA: TGTGCCACCAGCAGAGACGGGGTGAAGTACTCTAACACCGGGGAGCTGTTTTTT

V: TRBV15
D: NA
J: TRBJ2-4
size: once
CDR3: CATSASTGSIQYF
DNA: TGTGCCACCAGCGCCTCCACCGGGTCCATTCAGTACTTC

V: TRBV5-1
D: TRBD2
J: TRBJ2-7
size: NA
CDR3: CAIRILAEATYEQYF
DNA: TGCGCCATCCGGATACTAGCGGAGGCAACCTACGAGCAGTACTTC

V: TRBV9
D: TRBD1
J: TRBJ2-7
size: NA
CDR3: CASSAGDRAGYEQYF
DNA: TGTGCCAGCAGCGCCGGGGACAGGGCAGGATACGAGCAGTACTTC

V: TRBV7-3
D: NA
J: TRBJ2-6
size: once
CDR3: CASSLRGGQVAAGANVLTF
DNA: TGTGCCAGCAGCTTAAGGGGAGGACAGGTAGCTGCTGGGGCCAACGTCCTGACTTTC

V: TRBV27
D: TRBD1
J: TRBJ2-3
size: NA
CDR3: CASSLSPPGTGVNTQYF
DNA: TGTGCCAGCAGTTTATCTCCCCCCGGGACAGGCGTGAATACGCAGTATTTT

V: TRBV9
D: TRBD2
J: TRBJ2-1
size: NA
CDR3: CASSSRSGTSGSAEQFF
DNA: TGTGCCAGCAGCAGTCGTTCCGGGACTAGCGGGAGCGCGGAGCAGTTCTTC

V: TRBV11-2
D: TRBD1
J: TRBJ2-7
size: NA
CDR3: CASSSTGHYEQYF
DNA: TGTGCCAGCAGCTCGACAGGGCACTACGAGCAGTACTTC

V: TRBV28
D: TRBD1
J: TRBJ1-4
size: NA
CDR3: CASRITGTAKKLFF
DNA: TGTGCCAGCAGAATAACAGGGACAGCGAAAAAACTGTTTTTT

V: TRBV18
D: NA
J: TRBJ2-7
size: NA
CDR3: CASSPLQEPYEQYF
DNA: TGTGCCAGCTCACCGCTACAGGAGCCCTACGAGCAGTACTTC

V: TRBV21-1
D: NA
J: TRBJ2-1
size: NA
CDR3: CASSFRGGESYNEQFF
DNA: TGTGCCAGCAGCTTCAGAGGAGGGGAATCTTACAATGAGCAGTTCTTC

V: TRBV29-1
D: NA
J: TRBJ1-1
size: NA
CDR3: CSVNPTGRETEAFF
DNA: TGCAGCGTTAACCCGACGGGGCGGGAGACTGAAGCTTTCTTT

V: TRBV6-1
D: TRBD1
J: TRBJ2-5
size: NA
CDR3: CASILDRGRETQYF
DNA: TGTGCCAGCATTTTAGACAGGGGGCGGGAGACCCAGTACTTC

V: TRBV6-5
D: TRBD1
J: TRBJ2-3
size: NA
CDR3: CASSTTGGFSDTQYF
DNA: TGTGCCAGCAGTACGACAGGGGGATTTTCAGATACGCAGTATTTT

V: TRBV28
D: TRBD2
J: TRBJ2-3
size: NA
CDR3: CASSFDTSGSDTDTQYF
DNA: TGTGCCAGCAGTTTCGACACTAGCGGGAGTGATACAGATACGCAGTATTTT

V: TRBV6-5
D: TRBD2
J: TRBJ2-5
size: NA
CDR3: CASSLSGGPQETQYF
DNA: TGTGCCAGCAGTCTTAGCGGGGGGCCACAAGAGACCCAGTACTTC